Sequencing of this T cell receptor (beta chain) was carried out in a study of cytomegalovirus exposure and HLA in healthy donors (TCRdb year 2017). About the full investigation: An earlier analysis of approximately 640 of the donors reported 276 Gb of sequence data and around 120 million unique TCR beta sequences from about 180 million T cells. Genome-wide SNP genotypes for about three fifths of the roughly 700 donors were used in a later genetic analysis, which treated that subset as a discovery cohort. In the later analysis, no new phenotypic data were used to find candidate immune exposures; instead, reliance was placed on TCR beta sequences and their occurrence across donors. An early release that covered 640 HLA-typed donors contained approximately 300 gigabases of sequencing data and 65 million to 100 million unique TCR sequences. Donor age, sex, ethnicity and CMV serostatus were compiled alongside the repertoire data. All discovery cohort repertoires had been generated using a single sequencing platform. High-throughput TCR immunosequencing, statistical association of individual TCRs with disease status, and machine learning were combined to predict cytomegalovirus infection status. The T cell repertoires of around 670 subjects were profiled by immunosequencing and related to cytomegalovirus serostatus. In a later analysis, previously published TCR beta repertoires from 666 donors were re-analyzed and high-resolution HLA genotyping was added so that TCR occurrence patterns could be studied. Among 398 genotyped donors of the cohort, an average of approximately 230,000 unique TCR beta nucleotide sequences were sequenced per donor, approximately 20% of them non-productive. The study was designed to test whether signatures of past pathogen exposure could be identified by cataloging public T cell receptors. Roughly 5 DR-DQ haplotypes were handled as single units for association and clustering, since linkage in the cohort was strong. Of the 350 to 450 genotyped donors, over 80% were placed in the genetic ancestry cluster associated with self-reported Caucasian donors. A separate validation cohort of over a hundred different subjects was used in addition to the 666-subject first cohort. An earlier analysis of approximately 640 of the donors applied high-throughput TCR beta sequencing to assess whether each TCR beta V gene segment acted as functional or pseudogenic. The number of typed donors differed by locus: roughly 620-630 for A, B, C, DRB1 and DQB1; 500 to 550 for DQA1; fewer than 610 for DPA1; and 400 to 480 for DPB1. Class I and class II HLA loci were covered by the typing at four-digit resolution. Here is what the overall study found, with its caveats: Because counts were too low, more than 15 rarely observed V segments, including chromosome 9 orphons, were left out of the earlier analysis of approximately 500 of the donors. For the cohort, immune exposure information was limited to CMV serostatus. It was suggested by the authors that the approach could potentially be generalized to other disease states and immunological phenotypes. The cohort was sequenced for TCR beta chains only, and without alpha or paired-chain data the features that could be detected were limited. Linkage disequilibrium might explain the correlated functional status among segregating V segments, but an unknown experimental factor could not be excluded. Several of the top co-occurrence clusters appeared to be linked to parvovirus B19, influenza, CMV and Epstein-Barr virus, according to a later analysis. The 87-base-pair reads could not distinguish some IMGT-functional V segments, including TRBV6-2 and TRBV6-3, so those segments were excluded. An association between a missense DCLRE1C variant and V-gene and J-gene trimming of TCR beta chains was found in a later genetic analysis and replicated in an independent cohort. A later genetic analysis reported fewer N-insertions in productive TCRs among donors in an Asian-associated ancestry cluster than the roughly 700-donor mean. A group of highly shared sequence variants was considered likely to be a technical artifact of the sequencing pipeline. In a later analysis, TCR association rates were found to vary across HLA loci, with the most associated TCRs seen for DRB1 alleles and the fewest for HLA-C alleles. The classifier was reported to diagnose cytomegalovirus status with high specificity and sensitivity in both the original and validation cohorts. Most TCR sequences were seen in very few donors, while some public TCRs were found in many individuals. Assigning TCR associations to individual alleles was difficult when HLA alleles, especially DR and DQ, strongly co-occurred. In vitro tests confirmed that a few of the cytomegalovirus-associated TCR beta chains recognize cytomegalovirus antigens. In a later analysis, HLA-associated TCR beta chains showed more clonal expansion and lower generation probabilities than non-associated chains that were equally common. Because HLA typing was unavailable for some donors at each locus, only the typed subset was used in association tests. A further reported finding was that TCR beta sequences accurately predicted the HLA-A and HLA-B alleles for most subjects in the first cohort. Broadly in line with IMGT annotations, most TCR beta V segments showed up in productive rearrangements about 87% or about 30% of the time in an earlier analysis of some 590 of the donors. A later analysis found that most CMV-associated TCR beta chains appeared HLA-restricted, with HLA associations seemingly driven largely by CMV exposure. The study gave a list of more than 150 TCR beta chains associated with cytomegalovirus. The presence/absence analyses assumed that sequencing depth was roughly uniform across donors, and that assumption may not be true. In a later analysis, 15,000 to 20,000 TCR beta sequences were associated with specific HLA alleles at a false discovery rate of 0.05.

Remarks on this clone: Its antigen specificity is not known. Per-base quality was not reported, and no clone a single base away is much larger than it.

CDR1 SGHTA and CDR2 FQGNSA are derived from the germline V gene. Between the V and J ends, shortened by 2 bases and 6 bases respectively, the junction contains 8 bases. Measured from the cysteine to the phenylalanine, the CDR3 is 13 residues long. CDR3 DNA is the only sequence kept; it has 39 bases, read in frame from the first base. The library was prepared using the immunoSEQ multiplex PCR assay. The multiplex PCR relied on a mix of 60 forward primers for TCR Vbeta segments and 13 reverse primers for TCR Jbeta segments. The CDR3 region of rearranged TCR beta genes was amplified from genomic DNA by a multiplex PCR assay. Amplified TCR beta libraries were sequenced as 87-base-pair reads on the Illumina HiSeq System. In the source study's methods: A later analysis tallied roughly 78 million unique TCR beta chains across the 700 or so repertoires, and about 10 million of those chains were shared by two or more donors. A nearest-neighbor algorithm error-corrected the raw reads and collapsed the reads into unique sequences, merging closely related sequences to remove PCR and sequencing errors. CDR3 sequences were aligned to IMGT reference sequences to assign V, D and J gene segments. Each retained sequence needed at least a six-nucleotide match to both a V gene segment and a J gene segment. Rearrangements were called productive when the CDR3 lacked stop codons and stayed in frame with V and J; all others were non-productive. Following IMGT convention, CDR3 was defined as the stretch from the second conserved V-encoded cysteine to the conserved J-encoded phenylalanine. The earlier analysis of about 640 of the donors excluded any sequence lacking an unambiguous match to a single V gene segment. An earlier analysis of about 590 of the donors classified V segments as functional when productive rearrangements were above 56.7% and as segregating when the standard deviation between donors was above 5%. A statistical classification framework was developed to diagnose cytomegalovirus status using the catalog of TCR beta chain sequences. A later analysis assigned V and J genes by comparing TCR nucleotide sequences with IMGT/GENE-DB human TR gene sequences. In a later analysis, CDR3 sequences and most-parsimonious VDJ recombination scenarios were assigned using the TCRdist pipeline. In a later analysis, every TCR beta chain was defined by the combination of its CDR3 amino acid sequence and its V-gene family, and reads without a unique V-gene family were dropped. In a later analysis, 450 to 600 highly shared, low-generation-probability nucleotide sequences were removed to address suspected cross-contamination and a sequencing artifact. A later analysis calculated a clonal expansion index for each public chain from normalized within-repertoire ranks of inferred template counts. In a later analysis, generation probabilities were computed with a VDJ recombination model fitted to out-of-frame rearrangements, and the resulting probabilities were checked against IGoR. In a later analysis, TCR-TCR, TCR-HLA and TCR-CMV co-occurrence was scored with hypergeometric tests, and a repertoire-size bias correction was applied to TCR pairs. To estimate false discovery rates, a later analysis permuted the HLA or CMV assignments 20 times. A later analysis grouped co-occurring TCRs with DBSCAN, adding TCRdist sequence similarity when clustering within HLA-allele-positive subsets. Repertoires with fewer than 30,000 or more than 120,000 public chains, plus five repertoires with anomalous nucleotide sharing, were excluded from co-occurrence clustering. TCRdb mirrors the immuneACCESS table, restricted to in-frame sequences. Some clones are absent from its copies; in checked studies, under half trace to an unresolved V gene, and the reason for the others is unknown. Clonal size and the V and J genes are those of that table, whereas D and trimming came from the DNA. This sample holds roughly 150,000 clones; 76% were observed only once. In total, the top ten clones hold 2.5% to 3.5% of the sample.

The cohort consisted of approximately 670 healthy bone marrow donors. At the time of sampling, every cohort member was nominally healthy, though immune exposures that went unrecorded were likely present. The donor was CMV seronegative and was included in the group of 352 seronegative cohort members. A peripheral blood sample was collected from each donor, and TCR beta sequencing was performed on peripheral blood mononuclear cells. The Qiagen DNeasy Blood Extraction Kit was used to extract genomic DNA from the blood cell samples. Recombination linked TRBV7-2 to TRBJ2-1, with no confidently assigned D gene. The receptor was derived from a man aged 35-49 years in good health and CMV-seronegative. The material sequenced was PBMCs. At the DNA level, the sequence is TGTGCCAGCAGCTTATTAGCCGTCAATGAGCAGTTCTTC. It translates as CASSLLAVNEQFF.